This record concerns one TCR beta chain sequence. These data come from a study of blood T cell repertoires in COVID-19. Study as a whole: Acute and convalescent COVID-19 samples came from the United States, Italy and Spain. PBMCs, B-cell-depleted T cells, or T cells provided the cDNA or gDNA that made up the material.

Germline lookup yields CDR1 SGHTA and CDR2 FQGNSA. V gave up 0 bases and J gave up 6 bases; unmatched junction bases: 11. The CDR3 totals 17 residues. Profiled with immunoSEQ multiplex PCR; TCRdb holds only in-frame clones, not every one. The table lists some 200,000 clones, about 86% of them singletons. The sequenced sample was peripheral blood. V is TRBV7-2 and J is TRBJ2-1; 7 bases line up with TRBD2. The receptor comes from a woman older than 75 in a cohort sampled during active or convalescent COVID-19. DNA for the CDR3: TGTGCCAGCAGCTTAGCCTGGCTCGCGGGGGTGGGCAATGAGCAGTTCTTC. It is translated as CASSLAWLAGVGNEQFF. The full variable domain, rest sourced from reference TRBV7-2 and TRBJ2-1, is GAGVSQSPSNKVTEKGKDVELRCDPISGHTALYWYRQSLGQGLEFLIYFQGNSAPDKSGLPSDRFSAERTGGSVSTLTIQRTQQEDSAVYLCASSLAWLAGVGNEQFFGPGTRLTVL.